These 17 T cell receptor beta chains were sequenced from one sample in a study of blood T cell repertoires in COVID-19. The protocol was immunoSEQ multiplex PCR, while the TCRdb copy is restricted to in-frame clones and leaves out a portion. The sample contains around 83,000 clones, roughly 86% of which appear only once. The sequenced material came from peripheral blood. The receptors derive from a man older than 75 with active or convalescent COVID-19.

The chain joins TRBV18 to TRBJ1-1; tentative D call: TRBD1 (6 bases). V lost 9 bases and J lost 9, with 14 bases in between. The CDR3 is 11 residues long. The V gene's germline CDR1 is KGHSH and CDR2 LQKENI. The CDR3 region has the DNA TGTGCCAGTATGGCAGGGGAAAAAGCTTTCTTT. It specifies CASMAGEKAFF.

The chain couples TRBV28 to TRBJ2-1; 8 bases map to TRBD1. Germline trimming cut 5 bases from V and 0 bases from J; bases unmatched to any gene: 6. In germline, CDR1 is MDHEN, CDR2 SYDVKM. This CDR3 comprises 16 residues. CDR3 DNA sequence: TGTGCCAGCAGTCCCAGGGGACAGGCCTCCTACAATGAGCAGTTCTTC. This gives the protein CASSPRGQASYNEQFF. Supplemented by reference TRBV28 and TRBJ2-1, the full variable domain reads DVKVTQSSRYLVKRTGEKVFLECVQDMDHENMFWYRQDPGLGLRLIYFSYDVKMKEKGDIPEGYSVSREKKERFSLILESASTNQTSMYLCASSPRGQASYNEQFFGPGTRLTVL.

The chain combines TRBV6-6 with TRBJ2-1; 8 bases fit TRBD1. Germline V gives CDR1 MNHNY, CDR2 SVGAGI (reference sequence). This CDR3 comprises 13 residues. The V and J ends lost 5 bases and 8 bases, in that order; junction bases with no gene match: 5. The CDR3 DNA sequence: TGTGCCAGCAGTACAGGGGGTAGGGATGAGCAGTTCTTC. Encoded protein: CASSTGGRDEQFF.

The genes are TRBV2 and TRBJ2-3, with D perhaps TRBD2 (6 bases). The germline V gene encodes CDR1 SNHLY and CDR2 FYNNEI. The CDR3 is 15 amino acids. V dropped 3 bases and J dropped 6 bases, with 16 bases sitting between them. CDR3 in amino acids: CASSEAGRAADTQYF. In DNA, the CDR3 is TGTGCCAGCAGTGAGGCGGGAAGGGCAGCGGATACGCAGTATTTT.

The J gene is TRBJ2-7, the V gene TRBV21-1; the D call of TRBD2 is as the table states it, not checked on the DNA. TRBV21-1 is a pseudogene segment. The CDR3 spans 19 residues. The CDR3 sequence is CATPPQRTEGLAGGYEQYV. CDR3 DNA sequence: TGTGCCACCCCCCCACAACGGACAGAAGGACTAGCGGGAGGGTACGAGCAGTACGTC.

V usage is TRBV21-1 and J usage is TRBJ2-4; the table calls TRBD1, which could not be checked here. TRBV21-1 is assigned pseudogene status. CDR3 length equals 15 residues. CDR3 residues: CASSRGQEAKNIQYF. The CDR3 coding sequence is TGTGCCAGCAGCCGAGGACAGGAAGCCAAAAACATTCAGTACTTC.

The chain employs TRBV28 and TRBJ2-5; 8 bases are shared with TRBD1. The germline V gene has CDR1 MDHEN and CDR2 SYDVKM. CDR3 size: 15 residues. V was clipped by 6 bases and J by 3 bases; unmatched bases: 9. CDR3 amino acids: CASRTDRGFEETQYF. CDR3 nucleotides: TGTGCCAGCAGAACTGACAGGGGTTTTGAAGAGACCCAGTACTTC.

The chain employs TRBV28 and TRBJ1-6, with TRBD1 as a possible D gene (5 bases). Between the trimmed V and J ends, which lost 4 bases and 14 bases, there was a span of 18 bases. Germline CDR1 and CDR2: MDHEN and SYDVKM. This CDR3 is built from 14 residues. The CDR3 region is CASSYGGKGQALHF. The CDR3, as DNA: TGTGCCAGCAGTTATGGTGGAAAGGGGCAAGCCCTCCACTTT.

The chain employs TRBV5-6 and TRBJ1-1, with a weak D call TRBD1 (5 bases). Trimming removed 1 base from V and 4 bases from J, with 8 bases in between. Germline CDR1 is SGHDT and CDR2 is YYEEEE. There are 13 residues in the CDR3. The CDR3: CASSLRGGTEAFF. The CDR3 DNA reads TGTGCCAGCAGCTTGCGCGGGGGCACTGAAGCTTTCTTT.

V is TRBV19 and J is TRBJ1-1; 8 nucleotides agree with TRBD1. Germline V gene sequence: CDR1 LNHDA, CDR2 SQIVND (reference sequence). This CDR3 has 16 amino acids. V gave up 5 bases and J gave up 0 bases; unmatched junction bases: 8. CDR3 amino acids: CASSLGQGGLNTEAFF. The CDR3 region has the DNA TGTGCCAGTAGTCTTGGACAGGGAGGGTTGAACACTGAAGCTTTCTTT.

This chain joins TRBV5-1 and TRBJ1-1; D gene ambiguous. Trimming took off 1 base at V and 6 bases at J, with 13 bases between the two ends. Germline V gene data show CDR1 as SGHRS and CDR2 as YFSETQ. CDR3 length: 14 amino acids. DNA of the CDR3: TGCGCCAGCAGCTTGTACCAGACACGGTCTGAAGCTTTCTTT. Translation: CASSLYQTRSEAFF.

The gene calls are TRBV3-1 (or the pseudogene TRBV3-2) and TRBJ1-1; 7 bases agree with TRBD1. CDR1 LGHDT and CDR2 YNNKEL come from the germline V gene (reference sequence). The V gene end was trimmed by 2 bases and the J gene end by 11 bases; junction bases not matched to a gene: 8. This CDR3 is 13 amino acids long. For the CDR3, the DNA is TGTGCCAGCAGCCAATCCCAGGGGGGTGACGCTTTCTTT. Translating it yields CASSQSQGGDAFF.

The chain combines TRBV5-1 with TRBJ1-1; perhaps TRBD1 as D (5 bases). Germline values: CDR1 SGHRS, CDR2 YFSETQ. The CDR3 totals 15 residues. V lost 0 bases and J 6 bases, leaving 15 bases between the germline ends. The CDR3 region is CASSLDPGQGAEAFF. The CDR3 DNA is TGCGCCAGCAGCTTGGATCCAGGGCAAGGCGCTGAAGCTTTCTTT. Based on the CDR3 plus reference TRBV5-1 and TRBJ1-1, the full variable domain is KAGVTQTPRYLIKTRGQQVTLSCSPISGHRSVSWYQQTPGQGLQFLFEYFSETQRNKGNFPGRFSGRQFSNSRSEMNVSTLELGDSALYLCASSLDPGQGAEAFFGQGTRLTVV.

The chain links TRBV2 to TRBJ2-5; D is possibly TRBD2 (5 bases). The germline gives CDR1 SNHLY, CDR2 FYNNEI. The ends were cut back, 4 bases at V and 5 bases at J, with 17 bases in the middle. This CDR3 comprises 15 residues. CDR3 coding DNA: TGTGCCAGCAGTGGGACTCCATCTTTCGGCGAGACCCAGTACTTC. Its protein is CASSGTPSFGETQYF.

The V gene is TRBV5-6, the J gene TRBJ2-2, with D possibly TRBD2 on 6 matching bases. The CDR3 length is 14 residues. Germline assignment: CDR1 SGHDT and CDR2 YYEEEE. The V gene lost 4 bases and the J gene lost 6 bases, with 13 bases spanning the gap. The CDR3 reads CASSPGTLAGELFF. Written as DNA, the CDR3 is TGTGCCAGCAGCCCCGGGACTCTGGCCGGGGAGCTGTTTTTT.

The chain carries TRBV3-1 (or the pseudogene TRBV3-2) and TRBJ1-4, with TRBD1 as a possible D gene (5 bases). The germline CDR1 and CDR2 sequences are LGHDT and YNNKEL (reference sequence). V lost 4 bases and J 4 bases, leaving 16 bases between the germline ends. CDR3 length equals 16 residues. CDR3 bases: TGTGCCAGCAGCCGCGACAGATCCAGGAGTAATGAAAAACTGTTTTTT. The encoded protein is CASSRDRSRSNEKLFF.

With regard to this clone: Other DNA sequences in this specimen translate into the identical CDR3. The chain is built from TRBV19 and TRBJ1-1; D unresolved. The CDR3 spans 13 residues. Trimming shortened V by 6 bases and J by 5 bases, and 13 bases separated the two germline ends. In germline, CDR1 is LNHDA, CDR2 SQIVND (reference sequence). The CDR3 DNA reads TGTGCCAGTAGCTTTTCAGGTTCGACTGAAGCTTTCTTT. This encodes CASSFSGSTEAFF.